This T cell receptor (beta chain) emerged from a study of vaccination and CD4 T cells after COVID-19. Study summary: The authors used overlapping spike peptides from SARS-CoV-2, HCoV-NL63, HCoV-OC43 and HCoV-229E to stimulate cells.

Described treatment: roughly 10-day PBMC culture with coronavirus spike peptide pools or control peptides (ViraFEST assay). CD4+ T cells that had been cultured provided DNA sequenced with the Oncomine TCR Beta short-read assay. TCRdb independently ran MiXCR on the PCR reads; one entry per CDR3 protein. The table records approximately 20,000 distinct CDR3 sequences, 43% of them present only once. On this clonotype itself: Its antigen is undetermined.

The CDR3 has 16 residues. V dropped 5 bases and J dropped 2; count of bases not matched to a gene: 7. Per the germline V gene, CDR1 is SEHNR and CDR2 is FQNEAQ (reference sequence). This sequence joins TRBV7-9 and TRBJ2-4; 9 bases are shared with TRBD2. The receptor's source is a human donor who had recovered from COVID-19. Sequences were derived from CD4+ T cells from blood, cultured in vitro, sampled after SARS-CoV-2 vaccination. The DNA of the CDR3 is TGTGCCAGCAGCCTATATCTAGCGGGGACCAAAAACATTCAGTACTTC. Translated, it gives CASSLYLAGTKNIQYF.